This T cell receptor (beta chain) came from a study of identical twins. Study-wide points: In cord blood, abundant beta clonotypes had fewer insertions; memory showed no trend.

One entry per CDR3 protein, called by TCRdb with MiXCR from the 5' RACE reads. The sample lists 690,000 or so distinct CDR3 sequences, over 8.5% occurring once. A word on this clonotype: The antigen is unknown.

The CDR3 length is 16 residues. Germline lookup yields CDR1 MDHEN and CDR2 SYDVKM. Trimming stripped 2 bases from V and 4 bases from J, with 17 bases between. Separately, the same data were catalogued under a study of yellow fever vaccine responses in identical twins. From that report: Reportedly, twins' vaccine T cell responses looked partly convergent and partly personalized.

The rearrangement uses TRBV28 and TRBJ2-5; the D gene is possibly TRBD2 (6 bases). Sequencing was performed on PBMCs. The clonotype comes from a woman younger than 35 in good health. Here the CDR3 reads CASSLKEGYGRETQYF. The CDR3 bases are TGTGCCAGCAGTTTAAAGGAGGGTTATGGCCGAGAGACCCAGTACTTC.